This T cell receptor (beta chain) appears in the sequencing data of a study of blood T cell repertoires in COVID-19. With 4 bases clipped from V and 9 bases from J, the junction kept 8 bases outside the gene matches. The CDR3 runs to 14 residues. Per the germline V gene, CDR1 is SGHDT and CDR2 is YYEEEE. Here immunoSEQ multiplex PCR was the method, and the copy in TCRdb shows in-frame clones only, minus some. Of 250,000 or so clones listed, about 87% were seen once; the top ten hold 3.1%. Participants in the exposed group had met a COVID-19 case in the 2 weeks before joining the study. This sequence joins TRBV5-6 and TRBJ2-1; 9 positions match TRBD2. Specimen: PBMCs or T cells enriched from blood (not recorded which). The TCR comes from a woman in her thirties or forties who had been exposed to COVID-19. Written as DNA, the CDR3 is TGTGCCAGCAGCCCTCGTGGGACTAGCTCTGAGCAGTTCTTC. Translated, it gives CASSPRGTSSEQFF. Using reference TRBV5-6 and TRBJ2-1 for the parts outside the CDR3, the full variable domain is DAGVTQSPTHLIKTRGQQVTLRCSPKSGHDTVSWYQQALGQGPQFIFQYYEEEERQRGNFPDRFSGHQFPNYSSELNVNALLLGDSALYLCASSPRGTSSEQFFGPGTRLTVL.